A selection of T cell receptor beta chains follows, all from one sample in a study of T cells in Graves' hyperthyroidism and ophthalmopathy. MiXCR, run by TCRdb on the multiplex PCR reads, gives a single entry per CDR3 protein. The data hold about 590,000 distinct CDR3 sequences, with about 14% observed a single time. The sequenced sample was blood. The receptor source for this set is a woman in her late teens or twenties with Graves' ophthalmopathy. The CDR3 runs from the conserved cysteine through the conserved F or W. A D gene is named only where the DNA matches it firmly. The listing skips clone size in some rows; elsewhere it reads once, few, many or a size class.

clone size: -; D gene: -; V gene: TRBV19; J gene: TRBJ1-2; CDR3 protein: CASTTGHFYGYTF; CDR3 DNA: TGTGCCAGTACCACGGGACACTTTTATGGCTACACCTTC
clone size: many; D gene: TRBD1; V gene: TRBV28; J gene: TRBJ2-7; CDR3 protein: CASRSSGQGYEQYF; CDR3 DNA: TGTGCCAGCAGGAGTTCCGGACAGGGATACGAGCAGTACTTC
clone size: many; D gene: TRBD1; V gene: TRBV30; J gene: TRBJ2-5; CDR3 protein: CAWMRQGVQETQYF; CDR3 DNA: TGTGCCTGGATGAGACAGGGCGTCCAAGAGACCCAGTACTTC
clone size: -; D gene: TRBD2; V gene: TRBV27; J gene: TRBJ2-3; CDR3 protein: CASSFGGSGADTQYF; CDR3 DNA: TGTGCCAGCAGTTTCGGCGGGAGTGGAGCAGATACGCAGTATTTT
clone size: -; D gene: -; V gene: TRBV27; J gene: TRBJ2-1; CDR3 protein: CASSLSTQWGEQFF; CDR3 DNA: TGTGCCAGCAGTTTATCGACCCAATGGGGTGAGCAGTTCTTC
clone size: many; D gene: -; V gene: TRBV7-2; J gene: TRBJ1-2; CDR3 protein: CASSLDGPVGYGYTF; CDR3 DNA: TGTGCCAGCAGCTTAGATGGACCGGTGGGCTATGGCTACACCTTC
clone size: few; D gene: TRBD1; V gene: TRBV18; J gene: TRBJ2-7; CDR3 protein: CASSPGTGGLSYEQYF; CDR3 DNA: TGTGCCAGCTCACCAGGAACAGGGGGCCTCTCCTACGAGCAGTACTTC
clone size: many; D gene: -; V gene: TRBV6-2/TRBV6-3; J gene: TRBJ1-1; CDR3 protein: CASSRTRGLNTEAFF; CDR3 DNA: TGTGCCAGCAGCCGGACCAGGGGCCTGAACACTGAAGCTTTCTTT
clone size: many; D gene: TRBD2; V gene: TRBV13; J gene: TRBJ2-1; CDR3 protein: CASSSGTSGTYNEQFF; CDR3 DNA: TGTGCCAGCAGCTCTGGGACTAGCGGGACTTACAATGAGCAGTTCTTC
clone size: many; D gene: TRBD2; V gene: TRBV20-1; J gene: TRBJ2-5; CDR3 protein: CSAASGKLQETQYF; CDR3 DNA: TGCAGTGCCGCTAGCGGGAAACTCCAAGAGACCCAGTACTTC
clone size: many; D gene: -; V gene: TRBV7-2; J gene: TRBJ2-1; CDR3 protein: CASSLDVTGGNEQFF; CDR3 DNA: TGTGCCAGCAGCTTAGATGTGACAGGCGGCAATGAGCAGTTCTTC
clone size: few; D gene: TRBD2; V gene: TRBV7-9; J gene: TRBJ2-2; CDR3 protein: CASSSIRPSGRKELFF; CDR3 DNA: TGTGCCAGCAGCTCTATCAGGCCTAGCGGGAGGAAGGAGCTGTTTTTT
clone size: many; D gene: TRBD2; V gene: TRBV5-1; J gene: TRBJ2-1; CDR3 protein: CASSQLAGGGDEQFF; CDR3 DNA: TGCGCCAGCAGCCAATTAGCGGGAGGGGGGGATGAGCAGTTCTTC
clone size: many; D gene: TRBD2; V gene: TRBV12-3/TRBV12-4; J gene: TRBJ2-5; CDR3 protein: CASLGLAGQETQYF; CDR3 DNA: TGTGCCAGCCTGGGACTAGCGGGGCAAGAGACCCAGTACTTC
clone size: many; D gene: TRBD1; V gene: TRBV27; J gene: TRBJ1-5; CDR3 protein: CASSLTGQGTQPQHF; CDR3 DNA: TGTGCCAGCAGTTTAACTGGACAGGGGACTCAGCCCCAGCATTTT
clone size: once; D gene: TRBD2; V gene: TRBV4-2; J gene: TRBJ2-4; CDR3 protein: CASSQEGGPIGGENIQYF; CDR3 DNA: TGTGCCAGCAGCCAAGAAGGGGGACCCATCGGGGGGGAAAACATTCAGTACTTC
clone size: few; D gene: -; V gene: TRBV12-3/TRBV12-4; J gene: TRBJ2-2; CDR3 protein: CASSLSGGADTGELFF; CDR3 DNA: TGTGCCAGCAGTTTAAGCGGCGGAGCAGACACCGGGGAGCTGTTTTTT
clone size: few; D gene: TRBD1; V gene: TRBV7-8; J gene: TRBJ2-4; CDR3 protein: CASSLGRDRKNIQYF; CDR3 DNA: TGTGCCAGCAGCTTAGGCCGGGACAGAAAAAACATTCAGTACTTC
clone size: many; D gene: -; V gene: TRBV6-6; J gene: TRBJ2-5; CDR3 protein: CASSYLTAQETQYF; CDR3 DNA: TGTGCCAGCAGTTACCTGACTGCCCAAGAGACCCAGTACTTC
clone size: few; D gene: -; V gene: TRBV29-1; J gene: TRBJ2-2; CDR3 protein: CSVAVNTGELFF; CDR3 DNA: TGCAGCGTTGCTGTTAACACCGGGGAGCTGTTTTTT
clone size: -; D gene: TRBD2; V gene: TRBV6-5; J gene: TRBJ2-7; CDR3 protein: CTSSYYPGRGNEQYF; CDR3 DNA: TGTACCAGCAGTTATTATCCCGGGAGGGGAAACGAGCAGTACTTC
clone size: many; D gene: TRBD1; V gene: TRBV7-9; J gene: TRBJ1-1; CDR3 protein: CASSLYPTGGTEAFF; CDR3 DNA: TGTGCCAGCAGCTTATACCCGACAGGGGGCACTGAAGCTTTCTTT
clone size: many; D gene: TRBD1; V gene: TRBV7-2; J gene: TRBJ2-7; CDR3 protein: CASSDRGDSYEQYF; CDR3 DNA: TGTGCCAGCAGCGACAGGGGGGACTCCTACGAGCAGTACTTC
clone size: many; D gene: -; V gene: TRBV11-2; J gene: TRBJ1-1; CDR3 protein: CASSFSSIGTGNTEAFF; CDR3 DNA: TGTGCCAGCAGCTTCAGCAGTATAGGGACGGGAAACACTGAAGCTTTCTTT
clone size: -; D gene: -; V gene: TRBV2; J gene: TRBJ1-2; CDR3 protein: CASSEYGDSNYGYTF; CDR3 DNA: TGTGCCAGCAGTGAATATGGGGACTCCAACTATGGCTACACCTTC
clone size: many; D gene: -; V gene: TRBV11-2; J gene: TRBJ2-2; CDR3 protein: CASSITQGGELFF; CDR3 DNA: TGTGCCAGCAGCATAACCCAGGGCGGGGAGCTGTTTTTT
clone size: many; D gene: TRBD1; V gene: TRBV28; J gene: TRBJ1-1; CDR3 protein: CASSTPIGAGGDTEAFF; CDR3 DNA: TGTGCCAGCAGCACCCCAATTGGTGCAGGGGGAGACACTGAAGCTTTCTTT
clone size: many; D gene: TRBD1; V gene: TRBV19; J gene: TRBJ2-3; CDR3 protein: CASSSPGQVGEDTQYF; CDR3 DNA: TGTGCCAGTAGTAGCCCGGGACAGGTCGGAGAAGATACGCAGTATTTT
clone size: many; D gene: -; V gene: TRBV7-2; J gene: TRBJ1-3; CDR3 protein: CASTSYGESGNTIYF; CDR3 DNA: TGTGCCAGCACCTCCTACGGGGAGTCTGGAAACACCATATATTTT
clone size: -; D gene: TRBD1; V gene: TRBV6-1; J gene: TRBJ1-3; CDR3 protein: CASRTRTGKRPSSGNTIYF; CDR3 DNA: TGTGCCAGCAGGACCCGGACAGGCAAAAGACCGAGCTCTGGAAACACCATATATTTT
clone size: -; D gene: TRBD1; V gene: TRBV4-3; J gene: TRBJ1-2; CDR3 protein: CASSQDDRGLPGYTF; CDR3 DNA: TGCGCCAGCAGCCAAGACGACAGGGGGCTGCCTGGCTACACCTTC
clone size: once; D gene: -; V gene: TRBV6-2/TRBV6-3; J gene: TRBJ1-5; CDR3 protein: CASSYSSGGNQPQHF; CDR3 DNA: TGTGCCAGCAGTTACTCGTCAGGGGGCAATCAGCCCCAGCATTTT
clone size: few; D gene: -; V gene: TRBV9; J gene: TRBJ1-1; CDR3 protein: CASSVAGQFTEAFF; CDR3 DNA: TGTGCCAGCAGCGTAGCCGGACAGTTCACTGAAGCTTTCTTT
clone size: few; D gene: TRBD2; V gene: TRBV27; J gene: TRBJ2-3; CDR3 protein: CASSLLAGADTQYF; CDR3 DNA: TGTGCCAGCAGTTTACTAGCGGGAGCAGATACGCAGTATTTT
clone size: many; D gene: TRBD2; V gene: TRBV7-2; J gene: TRBJ2-1; CDR3 protein: CASSSGLAGRYNEQFF; CDR3 DNA: TGTGCCAGCAGCTCGGGACTAGCGGGAAGATACAATGAGCAGTTCTTC
clone size: many; D gene: TRBD1; V gene: TRBV6-1; J gene: TRBJ2-5; CDR3 protein: CASSASRFPGGRKETQYF; CDR3 DNA: TGTGCCAGCAGTGCCTCCCGCTTCCCAGGGGGTCGTAAAGAGACCCAGTACTTC
clone size: -; D gene: TRBD1; V gene: TRBV28; J gene: TRBJ1-5; CDR3 protein: CASSQEQGAVGNQPQHF; CDR3 DNA: TGTGCCAGCAGTCAGGAACAGGGGGCGGTGGGCAATCAGCCCCAGCATTTT
clone size: -; D gene: -; V gene: TRBV9; J gene: TRBJ1-5; CDR3 protein: CASSVDWQGRQPQHF; CDR3 DNA: TGTGCCAGCAGCGTAGATTGGCAGGGACGCCAGCCCCAGCATTTT
clone size: -; D gene: -; V gene: TRBV5-1; J gene: TRBJ2-2; CDR3 protein: CASSLGTMTGELFF; CDR3 DNA: TGCGCCAGCAGCTTGGGGACGATGACCGGGGAGCTGTTTTTT
clone size: few; D gene: -; V gene: TRBV6-4; J gene: TRBJ2-3; CDR3 protein: CASSATGFSGTRTDTQYF; CDR3 DNA: TGTGCCAGCAGTGCGACGGGATTTTCCGGGACACGCACAGATACGCAGTATTTT
clone size: few; D gene: -; V gene: TRBV4-1; J gene: TRBJ1-5; CDR3 protein: CASSQVPVRMIMGYSNQPQHF; CDR3 DNA: TGCGCCAGCAGCCAAGTTCCTGTCAGAATGATAATGGGTTATAGCAATCAGCCCCAGCATTTT
clone size: few; D gene: -; V gene: TRBV29-1; J gene: TRBJ2-5; CDR3 protein: CSVVGYSPKETQYF; CDR3 DNA: TGCAGCGTTGTTGGGTATTCCCCCAAAGAGACCCAGTACTTC
clone size: many; D gene: TRBD1; V gene: TRBV7-9; J gene: TRBJ2-7; CDR3 protein: CASSPGTGAREQYF; CDR3 DNA: TGTGCCAGCAGTCCCGGGACAGGGGCGCGAGAGCAGTACTTC
clone size: many; D gene: -; V gene: TRBV5-6; J gene: TRBJ1-1; CDR3 protein: CASSLVWSMNTEAFF; CDR3 DNA: TGTGCCAGCAGCTTGGTTTGGAGTATGAACACTGAAGCTTTCTTT
clone size: many; D gene: TRBD2; V gene: TRBV7-8; J gene: TRBJ2-4; CDR3 protein: CASSLATGTSGLLGKNIQYF; CDR3 DNA: TGTGCCAGCAGCTTAGCCACCGGGACTAGCGGACTGTTGGGAAAAAACATTCAGTACTTC
clone size: many; D gene: -; V gene: TRBV6-1; J gene: TRBJ1-1; CDR3 protein: CASSRSALTVNTEAFF; CDR3 DNA: TGTGCCAGCAGTCGATCCGCGTTGACCGTGAACACTGAAGCTTTCTTT
clone size: many; D gene: TRBD2; V gene: TRBV28; J gene: TRBJ2-5; CDR3 protein: CASRSKELGLAGAGETQYF; CDR3 DNA: TGTGCCAGCCGTTCCAAGGAACTGGGACTAGCGGGAGCAGGGGAGACCCAGTACTTC
clone size: few; D gene: TRBD1; V gene: TRBV19; J gene: TRBJ1-1; CDR3 protein: CASTPYRGRRNTEAFF; CDR3 DNA: TGTGCCAGTACCCCATACAGGGGGCGACGGAACACTGAAGCTTTCTTT
clone size: few; D gene: TRBD1; V gene: TRBV20-1; J gene: TRBJ1-2; CDR3 protein: CSPRDRDRGFYGYTF; CDR3 DNA: TGCAGTCCCAGGGATCGGGACAGGGGATTCTATGGCTACACCTTC
clone size: few; D gene: -; V gene: TRBV6-1; J gene: TRBJ1-1; CDR3 protein: CASSEPVYGALRVPNTEAFF; CDR3 DNA: TGTGCCAGCAGTGAACCCGTCTACGGGGCGCTGAGGGTTCCGAACACTGAAGCTTTCTTT
clone size: -; D gene: TRBD1; V gene: TRBV20-1; J gene: TRBJ1-2; CDR3 protein: CRPGGGYGYTF; CDR3 DNA: TGCAGGCCAGGGGGCGGCTATGGCTACACCTTC
clone size: -; D gene: TRBD2; V gene: TRBV20-1; J gene: TRBJ2-7; CDR3 protein: CSARGAGHYEQYF; CDR3 DNA: TGCAGTGCTAGAGGAGCGGGGCACTACGAGCAGTACTTC
clone size: few; D gene: -; V gene: TRBV5-1; J gene: TRBJ2-3; CDR3 protein: CASSSSFGVDADTQYF; CDR3 DNA: TGCGCCAGCAGTTCTAGCTTTGGTGTTGATGCAGATACGCAGTATTTT